What follows are 20 T cell receptor beta chains derived from one specimen sequenced in a study of T cell responses to AZD1222 COVID-19 vaccine. Profiling relied on immunoSEQ multiplex PCR, and the TCRdb table lists in-frame clones only, not all of them. The sample contains tens of thousands of clones, more than 75% of which appear only once. The sample consisted of peripheral blood, taken on day 0 of AZD1222 vaccination. All receptors derive from an adult in good health.

The V call is TRBV6-4, the J call TRBJ1-2; D remains unclear. Germline V CDR1 and CDR2: MRHNA, SNTAGT. The V gene lost 4 bases and the J gene lost 2 bases, with 14 bases spanning the gap. The CDR3 spans 15 residues. Here the CDR3 DNA reads TGTGCCAGCAGTGCCGTCTCCGGTTCCAACTATGGCTACACCTTC. Residues: CASSAVSGSNYGYTF.

In this sample, this clone turned up once. CDR3 bases: TGCGCCAGCAGCCAGACAGGGGGAGGTAATGAAAAACTGTTTTTT. Its protein is CASSQTGGGNEKLFF. The chain couples TRBV5-1 to TRBJ1-4, with 9 bases identical to TRBD1. This CDR3 region has 15 residues. Germline assignment: CDR1 SGHRS and CDR2 YFSETQ. J gave up 4 bases and V 4 bases, and 5 bases lay outside the gene matches. Using reference TRBV5-1 and TRBJ1-4 for the parts outside the CDR3, the full variable domain is KAGVTQTPRYLIKTRGQQVTLSCSPISGHRSVSWYQQTPGQGLQFLFEYFSETQRNKGNFPGRFSGRQFSNSRSEMNVSTLELGDSALYLCASSQTGGGNEKLFFGSGTQLSVL.

The CDR3 loop is CASSRSGSRGTEAFF. The DNA of the CDR3 is TGTGCCAGCTCACGCTCGGGCAGCCGGGGCACTGAAGCTTTCTTT. The V gene is TRBV18, the J gene TRBJ1-1; no reliable D call. Trimming took 4 bases from V and 4 from J, leaving 16 bases between them. This CDR3 comprises 15 residues. The germline V gene has CDR1 KGHSH and CDR2 LQKENI. The full variable domain, with the rest looked up from reference TRBV18 and TRBJ1-1, is NAGVMQNPRHLVRRRGQEARLRCSPMKGHSHVYWYRQLPEEGLKFMVYLQKENIIDESGMPKERFSAEFPKEGPSILRIQQVVRGDSAAYFCASSRSGSRGTEAFFGQGTRLTVV.

This chain connects TRBV7-8 to TRBJ2-7, with D perhaps given as TRBD1 or TRBD2 (5 bases each). The CDR3 spans 17 residues. CDR1 is SGHVS, CDR2 FQNEAQ, per germline. The V end was cut by 1 base, the J end by 0 bases, with 16 bases between. The CDR3 region is CASSLGFEGRDSYEQYF. CDR3 coding DNA: TGTGCCAGCAGCTTAGGTTTTGAGGGCAGGGACTCCTACGAGCAGTACTTC.

This chain uses TRBV6-1 with TRBJ2-1, with D perhaps given as TRBD1 or TRBD2 (5 bases each). This CDR3 region has 17 residues. V gave up 1 base and J gave up 6 bases, with 19 bases separating them. CDR1 and CDR2 (germline): MNHNS, SASEGT. CDR3 protein: CASSEGGVGLAGNEQFF. The CDR3 nucleotides are TGTGCCAGCAGTGAAGGAGGGGTGGGATTAGCTGGCAATGAGCAGTTCTTC.

This sequence joins TRBV5-1 and TRBJ1-6; TRBD1 agrees at 8 bases. The CDR3 runs 15 residues. J gave up 8 bases and V 0 bases, and 4 bases lay outside the gene matches. Germline CDR1 reads SGHRS; CDR2 reads YFSETQ. The CDR3 here is CASSLGTGLDSPLHF. The CDR3 bases are TGCGCCAGCAGCTTGGGGACAGGGTTGGATTCACCCCTCCACTTT. Together with reference TRBV5-1 and TRBJ1-6, the CDR3 gives the full variable domain: KAGVTQTPRYLIKTRGQQVTLSCSPISGHRSVSWYQQTPGQGLQFLFEYFSETQRNKGNFPGRFSGRQFSNSRSEMNVSTLELGDSALYLCASSLGTGLDSPLHFGNGTRLTVT.

V and J are TRBV5-6 and TRBJ2-7; D is undetermined. CDR1 and CDR2 from the germline V gene are SGHDT and YYEEEE. The CDR3 has 11 amino acids. Trimming left V 0 bases short and J 6 bases short, with 4 bases between. CDR3 in amino acids: CASSLGAEQYF. CDR3 in DNA: TGTGCCAGCAGCTTGGGAGCCGAGCAGTACTTC. The variable domain in full, completed from reference TRBV5-6 and TRBJ2-7, reads DAGVTQSPTHLIKTRGQQVTLRCSPKSGHDTVSWYQQALGQGPQFIFQYYEEEERQRGNFPDRFSGHQFPNYSSELNVNALLLGDSALYLCASSLGAEQYFGPGTRLTVT.

The chain recombines TRBV10-3 with TRBJ1-5, with D maybe TRBD1 (5 bases). V shed 11 bases and J shed 1 base, with 18 bases lying between them. The CDR3 sequence is 15 residues long. Germline V lookup: CDR1 ENHRY, CDR2 SYGVKD. The CDR3 protein is CAAKQGLESNQPQHF. Written as DNA, the CDR3 is TGTGCCGCGAAGCAGGGTTTGGAGAGCAATCAGCCCCAGCATTTT.

The chain uses TRBV11-1 and TRBJ2-1; 7 nucleotides align to TRBD1. V dropped 10 bases and J dropped 9; count of bases not matched to a gene: 15. The CDR3 has 14 residues. Germline CDR1 reads SGHAT; CDR2 reads FQDESV (reference sequence). CDR3: CATSTGAPSVEQFF. For the CDR3, the DNA is TGTGCCACTTCCACAGGGGCCCCCTCCGTTGAGCAGTTCTTC.

This clone was found a few times. This chain uses TRBV11-2 with TRBJ2-1, with no clear D. CDR3 size: 12 residues. The germline gives CDR1 SGHAT, CDR2 FQNNGV. V lost 6 bases and J 8 bases, leaving 11 bases between the germline ends. In DNA form, the CDR3 reads TGTGCCAGCAGATTACACGGCGATGAGCAGTTCTTC. This gives the protein CASRLHGDEQFF.

In this sample, this clone turned up once. The chain combines TRBV3-1 (or the pseudogene TRBV3-2) with TRBJ2-2, with D perhaps matching TRBD1 or TRBD2 (6 bases each). Between the trimmed V and J ends, which lost 6 bases and 7 bases, there was a span of 18 bases. This CDR3 is 15 amino acids long. Germline CDR1 reads LGHDT; CDR2 reads YNNKEL (reference sequence). In nucleotides, the CDR3 is TGTGCCAGCAGACTACAGGGAGCGGGCGGCGGGGAGCTGTTTTTT. This codes for CASRLQGAGGGELFF.

The DNA of the CDR3 is TGCGCCAGCAGCTTTGGTGGAGAGGGTACAGATACGCAGTATTTT. Amino acids: CASSFGGEGTDTQYF. The J gene is TRBJ2-3, the V gene TRBV5-1; a weak D match, TRBD2 (5 bases). CDR1 and CDR2 (germline): SGHRS, YFSETQ. V lost 2 bases to trimming and J lost 3 bases, with 13 bases between them. The CDR3 sequence is 15 residues long.

The chain links TRBV29-1 to TRBJ1-3; no clear D gene. The germline V gene has CDR1 SQVTM and CDR2 ANQGSEA. Trimming took 7 bases from V and 3 from J, leaving 7 bases between them. The CDR3 is 11 amino acids. Written as DNA, the CDR3 is TGCAGCGGGGGATTTGGAAACACCATATATTTT. Amino acids: CSGGFGNTIYF.

CDR3 sequence: CASSYSGAGANVLTF. In DNA form, the CDR3 reads TGTGCCAGCAGTTACTCAGGGGCTGGGGCCAACGTCCTGACTTTC. The V gene is TRBV6-2 or TRBV6-3, the J gene TRBJ2-6; possibly TRBD1 for D (5 bases). The CDR3 contains 15 residues. In germline, CDR1 is MNHEY, CDR2 SVGEGT. Trimming took off 0 bases at V and 2 bases at J, with 5 bases between the two ends.

The chain links TRBV30 to TRBJ1-2, with 9 bases fitting TRBD1. The CDR3 runs to 13 residues. The ends lost 4 bases at V and 6 bases at J; junction bases unmatched: 6. Germline CDR1 is GTSNPN and CDR2 is SVGIG (reference sequence). CDR3 residues: CAWTPGTGNGYTF. CDR3 bases: TGTGCCTGGACCCCCGGGACAGGGAATGGCTACACCTTC.

This chain joins TRBV11-3 and TRBJ2-7; no clear D gene. The CDR3 length is 14 residues. Per the germline V gene, CDR1 is SGHNT and CDR2 is YENEEA. Trimming removed 3 bases at V and 4 bases at J, with 13 bases between. As DNA, the CDR3 is TGTGCCAGCAGCTTGAAGGACGGCGATTACGAGCAGTACTTC. Its translation is CASSLKDGDYEQYF.

The gene calls are TRBV9 and TRBJ1-6, with a possible D match to TRBD1 (6 bases). Germline loops: CDR1 SGDLS, CDR2 YYNGEE. Trimming stripped 0 bases from V and 10 bases from J, with 14 bases between. This CDR3 has 15 amino acids. CDR3 sequence: CASSVGQEAASPLHF. The DNA for the CDR3 is TGTGCCAGCAGCGTAGGACAGGAGGCGGCGTCACCCCTCCACTTT. The whole variable domain, remainder taken from reference TRBV9 and TRBJ1-6, is DSGVTQTPKHLITATGQRVTLRCSPRSGDLSVYWYQQSLDQGLQFLIQYYNGEERAKGNILERFSAQQFPDLHSELNLSSLELGDSALYFCASSVGQEAASPLHFGNGTRLTVT.

The chain carries TRBV5-1 and TRBJ1-3; 9 bases agree with TRBD1. Trimming removed 3 bases from V and 2 bases from J; junction bases left unmatched: 9. The CDR3 is 17 residues long. Germline V gene sequence: CDR1 SGHRS, CDR2 YFSETQ. The CDR3 DNA sequence: TGCGCCAGCAGCTCTATGACAGGGGGACAAACTGGAAACACCATATATTTT. Residues: CASSSMTGGQTGNTIYF.

The chain links TRBV6-5 to TRBJ2-7; TRBD1 aligns across 7 bases. Per germline, CDR1 MNHEY and CDR2 SVGAGI. There are 14 residues in the CDR3. The trim removed 6 bases at V and 0 bases at J, leaving 5 bases unmatched. DNA for the CDR3: TGTGCCAGCAGCCCGGACAGGAGCTCCTACGAGCAGTACTTC. It is translated as CASSPDRSSYEQYF.

This rearrangement joins TRBV7-2 to TRBJ1-6; weak D call: TRBD1 (6 bases). This CDR3 has 15 amino acids. Germline V gene data show CDR1 as SGHTA and CDR2 as FQGNSA. V shed 5 bases and J shed 10 bases, with 18 bases lying between them. The CDR3: CASSITTGLPSPLHF. The CDR3 DNA reads as TGTGCCAGCAGCATCACGACAGGATTGCCGTCACCCCTCCACTTT.